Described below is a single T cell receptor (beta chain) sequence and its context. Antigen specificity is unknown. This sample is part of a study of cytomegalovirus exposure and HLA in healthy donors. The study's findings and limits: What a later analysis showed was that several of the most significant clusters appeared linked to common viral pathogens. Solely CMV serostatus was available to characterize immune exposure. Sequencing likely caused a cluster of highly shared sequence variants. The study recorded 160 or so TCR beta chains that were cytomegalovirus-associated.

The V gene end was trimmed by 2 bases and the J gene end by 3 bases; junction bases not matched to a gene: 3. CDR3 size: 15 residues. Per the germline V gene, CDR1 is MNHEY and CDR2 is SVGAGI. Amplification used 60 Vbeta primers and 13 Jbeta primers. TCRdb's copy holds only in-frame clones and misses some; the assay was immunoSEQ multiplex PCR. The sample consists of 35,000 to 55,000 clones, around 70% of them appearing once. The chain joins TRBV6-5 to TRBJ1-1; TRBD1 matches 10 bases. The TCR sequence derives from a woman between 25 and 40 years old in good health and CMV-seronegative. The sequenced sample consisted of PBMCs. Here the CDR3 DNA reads TGTGCCAGCAGTTACCCCGGGACAGGGGACACTGAAGCTTTCTTT. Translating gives CASSYPGTGDTEAFF.